This is a list of T cell receptor beta chains from one sample in a study of T cell changes during pregnancy in multiple sclerosis. The table came from immunoSEQ multiplex PCR; TCRdb's copy has only in-frame clones and leaves some out. The sample contains about 68,000 clones, approximately 90% of which appear only once. This specimen was peripheral blood, taken in the second trimester of pregnancy. The receptor source for this set is a female donor in good health, enrolled as a control in a pregnancy study. Each CDR3 is given with its conserved first and last residue.

V gene	J gene	CDR3 protein
TRBV7-9	TRBJ2-7	CASSLLDGGGSYEQYF
TRBV28	TRBJ2-1	CASRQYNEQFF
TRBV6-6	TRBJ2-5	CASSQRGPQETQYF
TRBV19	TRBJ2-3	CASGAGAEDTQYF
TRBV6-4	TRBJ2-1	CASSDRGGSYNEQFF
TRBV10-3	TRBJ2-7	CAISPGQVRYEQYF
TRBV4-2	TRBJ1-2	CASSQIDSGTGSYTF
TRBV5-1	TRBJ2-1	CASSFWAGGDNEQFF
TRBV11-2	TRBJ2-5	CASSRTSGGETQYF
TRBV27	TRBJ2-7	CASSSTTLTSGKSSYEQYF
TRBV13	TRBJ2-2	CASSFDSTGELFF
TRBV4-1	TRBJ2-5	CASSQDPGLAGEGQETQYF
TRBV10-3	TRBJ1-4	CAIGTGGEKLFF
TRBV29-1	TRBJ2-3	CSVEGTTKDTQYF
TRBV5-5	TRBJ2-1	CASSLGPTGGNNEQFF
TRBV27	TRBJ2-2	CASTRSQGPSNTGELFF
TRBV7-9	TRBJ2-2	CASSHWTGRTGELFF
TRBV28	TRBJ1-2	CASIQGGDYGYTF
TRBV15	TRBJ2-2	CATSRDGPGTGWYANTGELFF
TRBV27	TRBJ2-7	CASVSAGIREQYF
TRBV13	TRBJ2-2	CASKQVTGELFF
TRBV28	TRBJ1-2	CASSFGYGYTF
TRBV28	TRBJ1-2	CASNRNYGYTF
TRBV5-6	TRBJ2-3	CASSLDTTTDTQYF
TRBV5-1	TRBJ1-3	CASSLAPSSGNTIYF
TRBV29-1	TRBJ2-2	CSAPGQGDTGELFF
TRBV6-1	TRBJ2-6	CASSGDSSGANVLTF
TRBV2	TRBJ1-4	CASNPGQGDEKLFF
TRBV28	TRBJ1-5	CASSFFLGQGAFDSNQPQHF
TRBV2	TRBJ1-2	CASSVDRVDNYGYTF
TRBV7-9	TRBJ1-4	CASNRQASNEKLFF
TRBV5-8	TRBJ2-7	CASSLRLAGKRAYEQYF
TRBV13	TRBJ2-5	CASSLEGGGETQYF
TRBV6-1	TRBJ1-5	CASSMDSGSNQPQHF
TRBV18	TRBJ1-3	CASSPGQGGGNTIYF
TRBV6-1	TRBJ2-5	CASSQDRVRETQYF
TRBV5-1	TRBJ2-6	CASSQEGTGANVLTF
TRBV28	TRBJ1-6	CASSSPGGTYSPLHF
TRBV12-2	TRBJ1-2	CASRLGDSYGYTF
TRBV28	TRBJ1-2	CASSLAGVSYTF
TRBV6-4	TRBJ2-7	CASSDSRRAPKYF
TRBV19	TRBJ1-2	CASSRGLINYGYTF
TRBV5-1	TRBJ2-6	CASSISGANVLTF
TRBV7-2	TRBJ2-3	CASSRGQSTDTQYF
TRBV6-6	TRBJ2-7	CASSWGGQDEQYF
TRBV11-3	TRBJ2-1	CASSFIVNDEQFF
TRBV5-6	TRBJ2-7	CASSLQGLSYEQYF
TRBV5-1	TRBJ2-5	CASSTGTSGLQETQYF
TRBV5-1	TRBJ2-1	CASSPGYSEQFF
TRBV29-1	TRBJ1-2	CSVESGFDYGYTF
TRBV15	TRBJ1-2	CATSFRGGSYGYTF
TRBV11-2	TRBJ2-1	CASSLEPLLAGDDEQFF
TRBV5-1	TRBJ1-4	CASSPGQGNEKLFF
TRBV7-6	TRBJ2-6	CASSLELAGGQRGANVLTF
TRBV13	TRBJ2-1	CASSHGGGGQYNEQFF